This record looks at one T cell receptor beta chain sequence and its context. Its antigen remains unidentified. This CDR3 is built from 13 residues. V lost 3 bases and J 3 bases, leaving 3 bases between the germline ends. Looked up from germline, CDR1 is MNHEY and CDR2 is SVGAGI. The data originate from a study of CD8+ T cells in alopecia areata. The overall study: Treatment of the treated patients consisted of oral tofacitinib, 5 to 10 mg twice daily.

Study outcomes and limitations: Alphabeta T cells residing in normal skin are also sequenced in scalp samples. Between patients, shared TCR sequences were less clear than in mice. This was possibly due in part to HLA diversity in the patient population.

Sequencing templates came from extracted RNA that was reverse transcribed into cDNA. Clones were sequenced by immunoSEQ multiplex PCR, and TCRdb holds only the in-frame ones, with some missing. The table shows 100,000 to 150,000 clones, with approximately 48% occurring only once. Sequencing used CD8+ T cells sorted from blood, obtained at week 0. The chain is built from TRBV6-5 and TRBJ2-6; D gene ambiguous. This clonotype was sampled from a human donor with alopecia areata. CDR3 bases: TGTGCCAGCAGTTATGGTGGGGCCAACGTCCTGACTTTC. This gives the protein CASSYGGANVLTF.